What follows describes a single T cell receptor (beta chain). Its antigen target is currently unknown. Nothing much larger sits one base from this clone, and base qualities are not available. Each donor gave one peripheral blood draw, averaging roughly 120 mL, which was collected into heparinised tubes. Using a panel that included CD45RO, CCR7, CD25, CD127, CD95 and CD27, naive, central memory, regulatory and stem cell-like memory CD4+ T cells were sorted on a BD FACSAria II. Every sorted population had a purity above 95%. PBMCs were separated immediately by Lymphoprep density gradient centrifugation and were stained directly, without being cultured. To minimize batch effects, samples were stained and sorted in pairs, one healthy donor with one patient per experiment. The CDR3 numbers 13 residues from cysteine through phenylalanine. Of all the DNA, just the CDR3 is kept, 39 bases in frame from base 1. V loses 5 bases, J loses 4 bases, and the germline ends lie 12 bases apart. CDR1 MGHDK and CDR2 SYGVNS are derived from the germline V gene.

The data stem from a study of beta chain features in type 1 diabetes (dated by TCRdb to 2017 to 2018). A note on the overall study: Mean age, gender distribution, total cell number and subset yield were not different between patients and healthy donors. Whereas all 30 or so donors provided naive and central memory subsets, regulatory and stem cell-like memory subsets were isolated from just 8 patients and roughly eight healthy donors. A total of around 110,000,000 sorted cells were examined across all samples, and a strong correlation was observed between cell number per subset and RNA yield. In the study, TCRB repertoires of sorted circulating CD4+ T cell subsets from recently diagnosed type 1 diabetes patients were compared with those of matched healthy donors. The full study reports these points: Type 1 diabetes patients showed a moderate but significant shortening of TCRB CDR3 length in all four CD4+ subsets. Because small numbers of individuals were included in the HLA sub-analyses, any influence of HLA type on TCRB rearrangement was left unresolved. Because cDNA was sequenced instead of genomic DNA, activated cells with high expression could be over-represented, although the groups did not differ in activation or CD3 levels. Fewer insertions and more nucleotide deletions at VDJ recombination sites were observed in patients with type 1 diabetes, implying thymic rearrangement abnormalities. PCR might favor shorter templates, but patient and control samples were amplified and corrected together, so any skew would affect both groups equally. Naive, central memory and regulatory TCRB repertoires appeared to be more alike among patients than among healthy donors.

The High Capacity cDNA Reverse Transcription Kit was used to reverse transcribe all of the isolated RNA, meaning that expressed TCRB transcripts were what got sequenced. Naive, central memory and regulatory T cell samples underwent deep immunoSEQ sequencing, averaging about 3.3 million total reads per sample. Sorted cells were lysed in RLT buffer and RNA was extracted with DNase-treated RNeasy Micro or Mini kits, depending on cell number. To prevent cross-contamination, every cell subset was processed on its own, while patient and healthy donor samples were processed together. The immunoSEQ multiplex PCR was used to amplify TCRB sequences from cDNA, yielding 87-bp fragments that span the CDR3 region. Sequencing of the amplicons was done on the Illumina HiSeq platform. As for the authors' bioinformatics: PCR bias was computationally corrected using synthetic template baselines, reads within Hamming distance 2 were collapsed, and singletons that could not be merged were discarded. By aligning reads against IMGT, V, D and J genes, CDR3 length, and insertions or deletions at six rearrangement sites were assigned. Within each subset, clonotype counts were normalized to sorted cell number, after which true diversity and Gini coefficients were computed with the tcR R package. The overlap coefficient, calculated on TCRB nucleotide sequences, was used to quantify repertoire sharing. Out-of-frame TCRB sequences from naive cells were analyzed to stand in for the pre-selection repertoire. In its TCRdb copy, this immuneACCESS table keeps in-frame sequences only and misses some clones. Where compared with another copy, unresolved V genes explain less than half of these, and the others have no known cause. For V, J and clone size, that table is used; D and trimming come from the DNA. Recorded for this sample are under 900,000 clones; 15% to 20% of them occurred a single time. The ten largest clones take up 0.023% of the sample.

This receptor was identified in a woman under 30 in good health. The sequence links TRBV25-1 to TRBJ2-7, with the D gene call left open. The specimen was naive CD4+ T cells from blood. This specimen's cell subset or site label, interpreted: true naive CD4+ T cells. The nucleotide sequence reads TGTGCCAGCAGTTCTCGGACCTCTTACGAGCAGTACTTC. It specifies CASSSRTSYEQYF.